A single sample is the source of the 21 T cell receptor beta chains below, sequenced in a study of T-cell memory formation after mild COVID-19 (dated by TCRdb to about 2021). The library was prepared using 5' RACE. Data came from an Illumina NovaSeq 6000. TCRdb itself trimmed the public reads at Q25 with fastp, ran MiXCR and retained productive beta chains. Each entry is one CDR3 protein sequence, shown with its most common DNA and genes. Recorded for this sample are fewer than 200,000 distinct CDR3 sequences; approximately 12% of them occurred a single time. The top ten constitute roughly 3.3% of the sample. Sequenced input: PBMCs or a T cell subset sorted from them (not recorded which). All receptors come from a man aged 18 to 35 who had mild COVID-19 (a few samples of this study predate the infection). The sample titles of this study are shuffled in the database, so cell type and time point are left out; the donor was told from shared clones.

J is TRBJ2-7 and V is TRBV5-1; D may correspond to TRBD1 or TRBD2 (5 bases each). Trimming shortened V by 4 bases and J by 7 bases, and 15 bases separated the two germline ends. The CDR3 covers 13 residues. Germline CDR1 is SGHRS and CDR2 is YFSETQ. CDR3: CASSTSGAGEQYF. The DNA for the CDR3 is TGCGCCAGCAGCACATCCGGGGCCGGGGAGCAGTACTTC. The full variable domain, rest sourced from reference TRBV5-1 and TRBJ2-7, is KAGVTQTPRYLIKTRGQQVTLSCSPISGHRSVSWYQQTPGQGLQFLFEYFSETQRNKGNFPGRFSGRQFSNSRSEMNVSTLELGDSALYLCASSTSGAGEQYFGPGTRLTVT.

This clonotype occurred many times. The chain combines TRBV5-4 with TRBJ2-1, with D perhaps assigned TRBD1 or TRBD2 (6 bases each). CDR3 size: 15 residues. V gave up 7 bases and J gave up 8 bases, with 22 bases separating them. Germline-derived CDR1 and CDR2 are SGHNT and YYREEE (reference sequence). CDR3 nucleotides: TGTGCCAGCGGCCGCAGGGGAGGTGTTCTCCATGAGCAGTTCTTC. Amino acids: CASGRRGGVLHEQFF.

This clonotype came up a few times. The V call is TRBV24-1, the J call TRBJ1-5; unclear D gene. Germline V gene sequence: CDR1 KGHDR, CDR2 SFDVKD. V was cut by 4 bases and J by 5 bases, with 5 bases left in between. The CDR3 contains 12 residues. This CDR3 reads CATSEVDQPQHF. CDR3 DNA sequence: TGTGCCACCAGTGAAGTGGATCAGCCCCAGCATTTT.

The table lists this clonotype with many counts. The chain links TRBV12-3 or TRBV12-4 to TRBJ2-2; no firm D call. CDR3 size: 14 residues. Trimming shortened V by 5 bases and J by 4 bases, and 11 bases separated the two germline ends. The CDR3 is CASSTAPITGELFF. CDR3 DNA: TGTGCCAGCAGTACAGCCCCGATCACCGGGGAGCTGTTTTTT.

This clonotype was counted between two and nine times. The chain uses TRBV29-1 and TRBJ2-6; perhaps D is TRBD1 or TRBD2 (6 bases each). CDR1 is SQVTM, CDR2 ANQGSEA, per germline. CDR3 length: 14 amino acids. V lost 6 bases and J lost 2, with 11 bases in between. CDR3 protein: CSVEGEAGANVLTF. The CDR3 region has the DNA TGCAGCGTCGAGGGGGAGGCTGGGGCCAACGTCCTGACTTTC.

The chain uses TRBV7-2 and TRBJ2-3, with D unresolved. The V end lost 5 bases, the J end lost 2 bases, and 8 bases lay between the germline ends. The CDR3 runs to 13 residues. Germline CDR1 SGHTA, CDR2 FQGNSA. CDR3 loop: CASSPRHTDTQYF. The CDR3 nucleotides are TGTGCCAGCAGCCCCCGCCACACAGATACGCAGTATTTT.

This clonotype appeared a few times. This chain connects TRBV2 to TRBJ1-1, with a possible D match to TRBD1 (6 bases). This CDR3 spans 21 amino acids. Germline assignment: CDR1 SNHLY and CDR2 FYNNEI. The V end lost 6 bases, the J end lost 4 bases, and 36 bases lay between the germline ends. The CDR3 bases are TGTGCCAGCAGCCTTACTACAGGGTGGGAAAACCTGCCCGGATCGGGCACTGAAGCTTTCTTT. Amino acids: CASSLTTGWENLPGSGTEAFF.

This rearrangement joins TRBV7-8 to TRBJ1-4, with D perhaps TRBD1 (5 bases). V was trimmed by 2 bases and J by 8 bases, leaving 15 bases between them. Germline V gene sequence: CDR1 SGHVS, CDR2 FQNEAQ. The CDR3 covers 15 residues. The CDR3 DNA is TGTGCCAGCAGCTTAAGCAGGGCGCGGAGGGAAAAACTGTTTTTT. Its protein is CASSLSRARREKLFF.

This clonotype was recorded a few times. This chain connects TRBV12-3 or TRBV12-4 to TRBJ2-2, with TRBD2 identical over 7 bases. V shed 7 bases, J shed 4 bases, and the junction held 3 bases outside the gene matches. This CDR3 contains 13 residues. CDR3 sequence reads: CASNQRGTGELFF. The CDR3 DNA reads as TGTGCCAGCAATCAGCGGGGCACCGGGGAGCTGTTTTTT.

This clonotype has more than one count but fewer than ten. The chain couples TRBV7-2 to TRBJ1-6, with 9 bases that match TRBD1. Germline V gives CDR1 SGHTA, CDR2 FQGNSA. CDR3 length: 12 residues. V shed 8 bases, J shed 7 bases, and the junction held 0 bases outside the gene matches. The CDR3 protein is CASGTGNSPLHF. Written as DNA, the CDR3 is TGTGCCAGCGGGACAGGGAATTCACCCCTCCACTTT. The whole variable domain, filled in from reference TRBV7-2 and TRBJ1-6, reads GAGVSQSPSNKVTEKGKDVELRCDPISGHTALYWYRQSLGQGLEFLIYFQGNSAPDKSGLPSDRFSAERTGGSVSTLTIQRTQQEDSAVYLCASGTGNSPLHFGNGTRLTVT.

The table lists this clonotype with a few counts. This chain uses TRBV20-1 with TRBJ2-5, with D possibly being TRBD1 (6 bases). CDR1 is DFQATT and CDR2 is SNEGSKA in the germline V gene (reference sequence). With 3 bases removed from V and 2 bases from J, the gap between germline ends came to 13 bases. The CDR3 sequence is 14 residues long. The CDR3 loop reads CSASAAGVQETQYF. CDR3 nucleotide sequence: TGCAGTGCTAGTGCGGCAGGGGTACAAGAGACCCAGTACTTC.

This clonotype was counted many times. V is TRBV7-2 and J is TRBJ2-3; D unresolved. CDR1 is SGHTA, CDR2 FQGNSA, per germline. V lost 5 bases and J 1 base, leaving 7 bases between the germline ends. This CDR3 contains 13 residues. CDR3 bases: TGTGCCAGCAGCCCAAAGGGCACAGATACGCAGTATTTT. Its protein is CASSPKGTDTQYF.

This clonotype appeared a few times. CDR3 sequence reads: CASSQGSAGGELFF. The CDR3 DNA is TGTGCCAGTAGCCAGGGATCGGCGGGCGGGGAGCTGTTTTTT. The rearrangement links TRBV19 to TRBJ2-2, with D tentatively TRBD1 or TRBD2 (5 bases each). Looked up from germline, CDR1 is LNHDA and CDR2 is SQIVND (reference sequence). Trimming removed 6 bases at V and 7 bases at J, with 15 bases between. The CDR3 contains 14 residues.

The chain has TRBV5-1 and TRBJ1-4; TRBD1 matches 10 bases. This CDR3 is built from 15 residues. Germline loops: CDR1 SGHRS, CDR2 YFSETQ. V lost 3 bases, J lost 7 bases, and 6 bases stayed unmatched. This chain's CDR3 is CASSSGTGVGEKLFF. The CDR3 region has the DNA TGCGCCAGCAGCTCCGGGACAGGGGTTGGTGAAAAACTGTTTTTT.

J is TRBJ1-1 and V is TRBV19; D might be TRBD1 (6 bases). V was trimmed by 2 bases and J by 1 base, leaving 8 bases between them. In germline, CDR1 is LNHDA, CDR2 SQIVND (reference sequence). This CDR3 region has 14 residues. CDR3 bases: TGTGCCAGTAGTATAACCAGGGGGAACACTGAAGCTTTCTTT. It codes for CASSITRGNTEAFF.

This clonotype was recorded a few times. The rearrangement links TRBV20-1 to TRBJ2-1; 10 bases are a match to TRBD2. Germline V gives CDR1 DFQATT, CDR2 SNEGSKA (reference sequence). CDR3 length equals 15 residues. Unmatched junction bases numbered 7, after V lost 5 bases and J lost 3 bases. The CDR3 DNA reads TGCAGTGCTCCCCAGGTAGCGGGGGGCTACAATGAGCAGTTCTTC. Translation gives CSAPQVAGGYNEQFF.

This chain uses TRBV7-8 with TRBJ2-7, with D uncertain. The V gene's germline CDR1 is SGHVS and CDR2 FQNEAQ. V was clipped by 3 bases and J by 4 bases, with 10 bases between them. The CDR3 loop spans 13 amino acids. The CDR3, as DNA: TGTGCCAGCAGCTTCCTAGAAGCGTACGAGCAGTACGTC. The encoded protein is CASSFLEAYEQYV.

V is TRBV9 and J is TRBJ2-3, with 10 bases matching TRBD2. CDR1 is SGDLS and CDR2 is YYNGEE in the germline V gene. The CDR3 is made up of 15 amino acids. V lost 6 bases to trimming and J lost 2 bases; unmatched junction nucleotides: 6. CDR3 nucleotide sequence: TGTGCCAGCACCCGAGCGGGGGGGACCACAGATACGCAGTATTTT. This translates into CASTRAGGTTDTQYF.

Concerning this clonotype: Germline is not matched at one junction end, which may reflect a read error. The V gene is TRBV4-1, the J gene TRBJ2-3; D is possibly TRBD1 or TRBD2 (5 bases each). The CDR3 extends over 16 amino acids. The germline V gene encodes CDR1 MGHRA and CDR2 YSYEKL. CDR3 coding DNA: TGCGCCAGCAGCCAAGATCGGAAGGCTAGCACAGGTACGCAGTATTTT. This codes for CASSQDRKASTGTQYF.

The rearrangement links TRBV5-1 to TRBJ1-1, with D possibly being TRBD1 (6 bases). The V and J ends lost 4 bases and 3 bases respectively, with 13 bases between them. The CDR3 is 14 amino acids. Germline-derived CDR1 and CDR2 are SGHRS and YFSETQ. CDR3 in DNA: TGCGCCAGCAGCGCATACAGGGTTGACACTGAAGCTTTCTTT. Amino acids: CASSAYRVDTEAFF.

The chain joins TRBV6-5 to TRBJ2-7, with 7 nucleotides matching TRBD2. CDR3 size: 15 residues. CDR1 MNHEY and CDR2 SVGAGI come from the germline V gene. Unmatched junction bases numbered 10, after V lost 6 bases and J lost 2 bases. In DNA, the CDR3 is TGTGCCAGCAGCCCCAGCGGGGCGAGCCCCTACGAGCAGTACGTC. Translated, it gives CASSPSGASPYEQYV.